This T cell receptor beta chain was captured by sequencing in a study of robustness of blood B and T cell sequencing (dated by TCRdb to between 2018 and 2020). Notes on the research overall: The goal of the study was to figure out the amount of peripheral blood required to reliably characterize the TCRbeta and IgG repertoires of an individual. In each of the approximately ten independently drawn blood samples, both the TCRbeta and the IgG repertoires were quantified. Two replicate TCRbeta cDNA libraries were prepared from one shared RNA pool from a single 10 ml draw, serving as technical replicates. On the study overall, not on this receptor specifically: Evidence of cross-contamination, likely from batch processing, showed up in one pair of TCRbeta libraries, so the UMI-sequence pairs shared by that pair of libraries were removed. Coverage of the top 10,000 TCRbeta clonotypes approached saturation when 3 or 4 tubes (about 27-45 ml blood) were combined. Immediate fractionation was required for EDTA tubes, so the use of EDTA tubes in multi-site collections was limited. The TCRbeta rarefaction curves did not fully level off, which suggests either under-sequencing or many low-abundance clonotypes. Every single 10 ml sample contained the 1,000 most abundant TCRbeta clonotypes from the pooled draws. Of the top 10,000 TCRbeta clonotypes in one technical replicate library, 90% to 95% were also found in the other technical replicate library. No improvement in the overlap of rare TCRbeta clonotypes was observed when tubes were pooled, implying that much larger blood volumes would be needed for rare TCRbeta clonotypes to be captured.

TCRbeta repertoires were measured from mRNA instead of genomic DNA, an approach that captures expressed receptors. Without any cell sorting, leukocytes from the buffy coat were collected into Trizol, and RNA was extracted using the Direct-zol RNA MiniPrep Plus kit. To separate plasma, buffy coat and red blood cells, the EDTA blood tubes were centrifuged right away at 4 degrees C. With regard to this clonotype: This receptor's antigen is unknown. Base qualities are not provided; no much larger clone lies one nucleotide away.

Library preparation used PCR. The listed sequencing device is Illumina MiSeq. cDNA was synthesized with SMARTScribe reverse transcriptase and a 5' template-switch oligo that added a universal priming site. Each cDNA molecule was tagged by a 12-nucleotide random unique molecular identifier (UMI) carried on the template-switch oligo. During reverse transcription, chain-specific reverse primers targeted TCRbeta transcripts. Uracil DNA glycosylase treatment was used to remove residual template-switch adapters, and a Qiagen MinElute kit was used to purify the cDNA. For the first PCR, KAPA HiFi HotStart ReadyMix was used for 23 cycles, with amplification split across four 50 ul reactions containing step-out primers. Products of the first-round PCR were gel-purified before additional amplification. Illumina Nextera adapters were attached in a second PCR of around 8 cycles, and the libraries were then purified and pooled. The UMI barcode for each TCRbeta molecule was captured by a 50-nucleotide 5' read. In the paper's pipeline: Reads were grouped by UMI into consensus reads using the MIGEC toolkit. Final reads were produced by merging forward and reverse consensus reads with PEAR. A custom decontamination script removed identical UMI-sequence pairs shared across libraries, treating them as cross-sample contamination. V(D)J assignment and CDR3 extraction were performed with MIGMAP, a wrapper around IgBLAST. A TCR clonotype was defined by an identical V gene, J gene and CDR3 amino acid sequence; no sequencing was done for CDR1 and CDR2. TCRdb passed the public sequencing reads through fastp at Q25 and MiXCR, retaining productive beta sequences. Each entry is one CDR3 protein sequence, shown with its most common DNA and genes. The V and J calls were determined by TCRdb, not by the authors. The sample has some 1,600 distinct CDR3 sequences on record, roughly two thirds of them singletons. Roughly 38% of the sample comes from the top ten.

The sample comprised peripheral blood. The clonotype originates from a human donor in good health.

CDR3 protein: CATSREPSVNTEAFF. The DNA is TGTGCCACCAGCAGAGAGCCCAGCGTGAACACTGAAGCTTTCTTT. Here the chain combines TRBV15 and TRBJ1-1; the D gene remains uncertain. V is reduced by 0 bases and J by 0 bases, leaving a spacing of 8 bases between them. The germline V gene (reference sequence) supplies CDR1 LNHNV and CDR2 YYDKDF. From the cysteine up to the phenylalanine, the CDR3 has a length of 15 residues. The DNA shown is the 45-base CDR3, in frame from base 1.